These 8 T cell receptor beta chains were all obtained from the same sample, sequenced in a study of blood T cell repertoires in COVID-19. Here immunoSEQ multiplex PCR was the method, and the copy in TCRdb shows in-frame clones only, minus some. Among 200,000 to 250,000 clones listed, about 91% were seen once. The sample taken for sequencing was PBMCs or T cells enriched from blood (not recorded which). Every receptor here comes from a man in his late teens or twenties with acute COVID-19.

DNA of the CDR3: TGTGCCAGCAGGGGGCGCACCGGGGAGCTGTTTTTT. Its translation is CASRGRTGELFF. J is TRBJ2-2 and V is TRBV27, with D possibly matching TRBD1 (5 bases). The CDR3 has 12 residues. Germline V gene lookup returns CDR1 MNHEY and CDR2 SMNVEV (reference sequence). Trimming shortened V by 6 bases and J by 4 bases, and 6 bases separated the two germline ends.

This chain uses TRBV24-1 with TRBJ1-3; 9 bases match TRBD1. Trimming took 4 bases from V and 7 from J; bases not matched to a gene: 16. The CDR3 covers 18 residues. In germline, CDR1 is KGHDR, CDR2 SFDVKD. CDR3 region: CATSDTKGQGRAANTIYF. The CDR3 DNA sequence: TGTGCCACCAGTGACACAAAGGGACAGGGTCGGGCAGCGAACACCATATATTTT.

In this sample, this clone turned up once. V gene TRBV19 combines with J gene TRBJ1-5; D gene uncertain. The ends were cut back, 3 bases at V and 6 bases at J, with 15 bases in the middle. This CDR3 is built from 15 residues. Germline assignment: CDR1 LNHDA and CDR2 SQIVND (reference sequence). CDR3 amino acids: CASSMRQLKSQPQHF. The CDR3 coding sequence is TGTGCCAGTAGTATGAGACAATTGAAGAGTCAGCCCCAGCATTTT.

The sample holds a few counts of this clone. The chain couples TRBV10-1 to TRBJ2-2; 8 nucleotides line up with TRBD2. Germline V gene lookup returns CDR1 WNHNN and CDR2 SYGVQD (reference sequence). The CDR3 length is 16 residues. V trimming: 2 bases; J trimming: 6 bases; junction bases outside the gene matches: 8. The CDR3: CASSEVGTSNAGELFF. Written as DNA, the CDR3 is TGCGCCAGCAGTGAGGTCGGGACTAGTAACGCCGGGGAGCTGTTTTTT.

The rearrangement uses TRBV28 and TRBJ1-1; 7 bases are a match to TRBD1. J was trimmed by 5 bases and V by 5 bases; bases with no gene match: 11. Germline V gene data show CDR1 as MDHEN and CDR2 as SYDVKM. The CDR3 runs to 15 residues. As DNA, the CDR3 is TGTGCCAGCAGTCCGCAGGGGGGAAGAGAAACTGAAGCTTTCTTT. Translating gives CASSPQGGRETEAFF.

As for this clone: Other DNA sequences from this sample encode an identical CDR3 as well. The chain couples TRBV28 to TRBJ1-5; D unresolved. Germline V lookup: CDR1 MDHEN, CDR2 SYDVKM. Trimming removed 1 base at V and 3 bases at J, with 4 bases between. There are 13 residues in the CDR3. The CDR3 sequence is CASSLSLNQPQHF. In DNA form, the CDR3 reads TGTGCCAGCAGTTTATCCCTCAATCAGCCCCAGCATTTT.

CDR3 region: CASSRTSGGLWDTQYF. The CDR3, as DNA: TGTGCCAGCAGCCGTACTAGCGGCGGATTATGGGATACGCAGTATTTT. The rearrangement links TRBV7-2 to TRBJ2-3; 8 nucleotides match TRBD2. V shed 5 bases and J 6 bases; nucleotides not matched to a gene: 13. Germline V lookup: CDR1 SGHTA, CDR2 FQGNSA. The CDR3 has 16 amino acids. Looking up the rest from reference TRBV7-2 and TRBJ2-3 gives the full variable domain: GAGVSQSPSNKVTEKGKDVELRCDPISGHTALYWYRQSLGQGLEFLIYFQGNSAPDKSGLPSDRFSAERTGGSVSTLTIQRTQQEDSAVYLCASSRTSGGLWDTQYFGPGTRLTVL.

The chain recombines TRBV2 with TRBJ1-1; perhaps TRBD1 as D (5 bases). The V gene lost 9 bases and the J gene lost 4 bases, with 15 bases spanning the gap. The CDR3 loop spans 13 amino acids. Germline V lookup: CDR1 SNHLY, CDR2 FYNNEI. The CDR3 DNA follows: TGTGCCAGTCAGGGAGGAGTGAGCACTGAAGCTTTCTTT. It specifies CASQGGVSTEAFF.